These T cell receptor beta chains were read from a single sample in a study of T cells in localized non-small cell lung cancer. Clones were sequenced by immunoSEQ multiplex PCR, and TCRdb holds only the in-frame ones, with some missing. The table records over 8,500 clones, 82% of them present only once. This material consisted of peripheral blood mononuclear cells, taken before any cancer treatment. These receptors were collected from a female donor over 55 with stage II lung adenocarcinoma. CDR3s include the opening cysteine and the closing phenylalanine or tryptophan. Each record gives: J gene, V gene, D gene, clone size, CDR3 length, CDR3 protein, CDR3 DNA. A D gene is named only where the DNA matches it firmly. The size entry is marked missing in some rows and otherwise reads once, few, many or a size class.

J: TRBJ1-1; V: TRBV18; D: .; size: .; length: 15; CDR3: CATSQVGDRGTEAFF; DNA: TGTGCCACCTCCCAGGTAGGGGACCGGGGGACTGAAGCTTTCTTT
J: TRBJ2-7; V: TRBV6-9; D: .; size: .; length: 13; CDR3: CASRRSRTAEQYF; DNA: TGTGCCAGCAGACGCTCTAGGACGGCCGAGCAGTACTTC
J: TRBJ2-1; V: TRBV7-9; D: TRBD2; size: .; length: 16; CDR3: CASSWRLAGAHNEQFF; DNA: TGTGCCAGCAGCTGGCGACTAGCGGGAGCCCACAATGAGCAGTTCTTC
J: TRBJ2-1; V: TRBV7-9; D: TRBD1; size: .; length: 13; CDR3: CASSPTQGHIGFF; DNA: TGTGCCAGCAGCCCGACACAGGGGCACATAGGGTTCTTC
J: TRBJ2-5; V: TRBV10-3; D: TRBD2; size: .; length: 14; CDR3: CASKSGEDWETQYF; DNA: TGTGCCAGCAAAAGCGGGGAGGACTGGGAGACCCAGTACTTC
J: TRBJ2-2; V: TRBV19; D: .; size: few; length: 13; CDR3: CASSWGARLELFF; DNA: TGTGCCAGTAGCTGGGGCGCCCGCTTGGAGCTGTTTTTT
J: TRBJ1-1; V: TRBV10-3; D: .; size: .; length: 13; CDR3: CAIRGTEDTEAFF; DNA: TGTGCCATCAGGGGGACGGAGGACACTGAAGCTTTCTTT
J: TRBJ2-7; V: TRBV5-1; D: TRBD1; size: .; length: 13; CDR3: CASSLGQGDEQYF; DNA: TGCGCCAGCAGCCTTGGACAGGGCGACGAGCAGTACTTC
J: TRBJ1-4; V: TRBV7-2; D: .; size: .; length: 13; CDR3: CASSLYPNEKLFF; DNA: TGTGCCAGCAGCTTATACCCTAATGAAAAACTGTTTTTT
J: TRBJ1-4; V: TRBV6-5; D: TRBD1; size: .; length: 14; CDR3: CASSLFGRGEKLFF; DNA: TGTGCCAGCAGCCTATTCGGCAGGGGGGAAAAACTGTTTTTT
J: TRBJ2-7; V: TRBV4-1; D: .; size: once; length: 13; CDR3: CASSQAVGYEQYF; DNA: TGCGCCAGCAGCCAGGCGGTGGGTTACGAGCAGTACTTC
J: TRBJ2-1; V: TRBV28; D: .; size: .; length: 10; CDR3: CASSHNEQFF; DNA: TGTGCCAGCAGTCACAATGAGCAGTTCTTC
J: TRBJ2-7; V: TRBV5-4; D: TRBD2; size: once; length: 15; CDR3: CASSLIGTSSHEQYF; DNA: TGTGCCAGCAGCTTGATCGGGACTAGCTCCCACGAGCAGTACTTC
J: TRBJ2-7; V: TRBV6-1; D: TRBD2; size: .; length: 14; CDR3: CASSDSGRGWEQYF; DNA: TGTGCCAGCAGTGATAGCGGGAGGGGGTGGGAGCAGTACTTC
J: TRBJ1-1; V: TRBV6-6; D: TRBD1; size: .; length: 14; CDR3: CASYRGPENTEAFF; DNA: TGTGCCAGCTACAGGGGGCCGGAAAACACTGAAGCTTTCTTT
J: TRBJ1-3; V: TRBV9; D: .; size: .; length: 15; CDR3: CASSPEPRSGNTIYF; DNA: TGTGCCAGCAGCCCCGAACCAAGATCTGGAAACACCATATATTTT
J: TRBJ1-2; V: TRBV5-4; D: .; size: .; length: 14; CDR3: CASSLDIGVYGYTF; DNA: TGTGCCAGCAGCTTGGATATAGGGGTCTATGGCTACACCTTC
J: TRBJ1-2; V: TRBV5-1; D: .; size: .; length: 17; CDR3: CASSLDVRRANDYGYTF; DNA: TGCGCCAGCAGCTTGGATGTTCGCAGGGCAAACGACTATGGCTACACCTTC
J: TRBJ2-1; V: TRBV5-1; D: .; size: once; length: 16; CDR3: CASSLGTLSSYNEQFF; DNA: TGCGCCAGCAGCTTGGGTACTTTGAGCTCCTACAATGAGCAGTTCTTC
J: TRBJ1-3; V: TRBV27; D: .; size: once; length: 15; CDR3: CASSSADSTGNTIYF; DNA: TGTGCCAGCAGTAGCGCAGACAGTACTGGAAACACCATATATTTT
J: TRBJ2-2; V: TRBV14; D: .; size: once; length: 16; CDR3: CASSQEGTANTGELFF; DNA: TGTGCCAGCAGCCAAGAAGGGACGGCGAACACCGGGGAGCTGTTTTTT
J: TRBJ2-3; V: TRBV6-1; D: TRBD2; size: .; length: 17; CDR3: CASSEAPTSGSADTQYF; DNA: TGTGCCAGCAGTGAAGCCCCGACTAGCGGGAGCGCAGATACGCAGTATTTT
J: TRBJ2-1; V: TRBV7-3; D: .; size: .; length: 12; CDR3: CASSLMDGEQFF; DNA: TGTGCCAGCAGCTTAATGGACGGTGAGCAGTTCTTC
J: TRBJ1-2; V: TRBV7-2; D: .; size: .; length: 14; CDR3: CASSTETWRYGYTF; DNA: TGTGCCAGCAGCACGGAGACCTGGAGGTATGGCTACACCTTC
J: TRBJ2-3; V: TRBV5-1; D: .; size: .; length: 11; CDR3: CASSLGDTQYF; DNA: TGCGCCAGCAGCTTGGGAGATACGCAGTATTTT
J: TRBJ2-3; V: TRBV28; D: TRBD2; size: .; length: 17; CDR3: CASSLGRLAGGQWTQYF; DNA: TGTGCCAGCAGTTTAGGACGACTAGCGGGGGGGCAGTGGACGCAGTATTTT
J: TRBJ2-1; V: TRBV29-1; D: .; size: .; length: 13; CDR3: CSVRRGSENEQFF; DNA: TGCAGCGTTCGTAGAGGCAGCGAAAATGAGCAGTTCTTC
J: TRBJ2-2; V: TRBV5-1; D: TRBD2; size: .; length: 16; CDR3: CASSFQGLENTGELFF; DNA: TGCGCCAGCAGCTTTCAGGGACTAGAGAACACCGGGGAGCTGTTTTTT
J: TRBJ2-7; V: TRBV4-1; D: TRBD2; size: .; length: 13; CDR3: CASSQSGSGSVYF; DNA: TGCGCCAGCAGCCAAAGTGGGAGCGGGAGTGTGTACTTC
J: TRBJ1-1; V: TRBV11-3; D: TRBD1; size: .; length: 13; CDR3: CASSRQGYTEAFF; DNA: TGTGCCAGCAGCCGACAGGGGTACACTGAAGCTTTCTTT
J: TRBJ2-6; V: TRBV5-6; D: TRBD1; size: .; length: 18; CDR3: CASSNTGAPFSGANVLTF; DNA: TGTGCCAGCAGCAACACAGGGGCCCCCTTCTCTGGGGCCAACGTCCTGACTTTC
J: TRBJ1-3; V: TRBV7-9; D: .; size: few; length: 15; CDR3: CASSFGRLSGNTIYF; DNA: TGTGCCAGCAGCTTTGGGAGGCTCTCTGGAAACACCATATATTTT
J: TRBJ1-3; V: TRBV10-3; D: .; size: once; length: 15; CDR3: CAISEGAMLGNTIYF; DNA: TGTGCCATCAGTGAGGGAGCAATGCTTGGAAACACCATATATTTT
J: TRBJ2-7; V: TRBV6-5; D: TRBD1; size: .; length: 14; CDR3: CASSYSGQIYEQYF; DNA: TGTGCCAGCAGTTACTCGGGACAGATCTACGAGCAGTACTTC
J: TRBJ2-1; V: TRBV28; D: .; size: .; length: 17; CDR3: CASSPWAAQSSYNEQFF; DNA: TGTGCCAGCAGCCCTTGGGCGGCCCAGAGCTCCTACAATGAGCAGTTCTTC
J: TRBJ1-5; V: TRBV28; D: .; size: .; length: 16; CDR3: CASRTARQFSNQPQHF; DNA: TGTGCCAGCAGGACGGCGAGGCAGTTTAGCAATCAGCCCCAGCATTTT
J: TRBJ2-7; V: TRBV14; D: TRBD2; size: .; length: 12; CDR3: CASSRGLAGQYF; DNA: TGTGCCAGCAGCCGGGGACTAGCTGGGCAGTACTTC
J: TRBJ1-5; V: TRBV16; D: .; size: .; length: 14; CDR3: CASSPVQGNQPQHF; DNA: TGTGCCAGCAGCCCTGTACAGGGCAATCAGCCCCAGCATTTT
J: TRBJ1-3; V: TRBV6-1; D: TRBD1; size: few; length: 16; CDR3: CASSEAGGWSGNTIYF; DNA: TGTGCCAGCAGTGAGGCAGGGGGTTGGTCTGGAAACACCATATATTTT
J: TRBJ1-2; V: TRBV6-1; D: TRBD1; size: .; length: 15; CDR3: CASRETGTGGIGYTF; DNA: TGTGCCAGCAGGGAGACCGGGACAGGGGGCATTGGCTACACCTTC
J: TRBJ2-7; V: TRBV19; D: TRBD1; size: .; length: 15; CDR3: CASSPTGYLTGEQYF; DNA: TGTGCCAGTAGTCCGACAGGGTATCTTACCGGCGAGCAGTACTTC
J: TRBJ2-7; V: TRBV6-1; D: .; size: .; length: 12; CDR3: CASSARTDEQYF; DNA: TGTGCCAGCAGCGCCCGGACGGACGAGCAGTACTTC
J: TRBJ1-5; V: TRBV6-1; D: .; size: .; length: 13; CDR3: CASSRVSNQPQHF; DNA: TGTGCCAGCAGTCGAGTATCCAATCAGCCCCAGCATTTT
J: TRBJ1-4; V: TRBV6-5; D: .; size: .; length: 14; CDR3: CASRTARSEEKLFF; DNA: TGTGCCAGCAGGACCGCCCGGAGTGAGGAAAAACTGTTTTTT
J: TRBJ1-1; V: TRBV13; D: TRBD1; size: few; length: 14; CDR3: CASSVTGYTAEAFF; DNA: TGTGCCAGCAGCGTGACAGGGTATACCGCTGAAGCTTTCTTT
J: TRBJ1-1; V: TRBV19; D: .; size: .; length: 16; CDR3: CASITKWGGSDTEAFF; DNA: TGTGCCAGTATTACCAAATGGGGGGGCTCCGATACTGAAGCTTTCTTT
J: TRBJ2-2; V: TRBV14; D: TRBD2; size: .; length: 17; CDR3: CASSRGRRLNGTGELFF; DNA: TGTGCCAGCAGCCGCGGGAGGAGGTTAAATGGGACCGGGGAGCTGTTTTTT
J: TRBJ1-3; V: TRBV19; D: .; size: .; length: 16; CDR3: CASSMRRGRRGNTIYF; DNA: TGTGCCAGTAGTATGAGGCGGGGAAGACGTGGAAACACCATATATTTT
J: TRBJ2-3; V: TRBV2; D: .; size: .; length: 15; CDR3: CASSETVAGEDTQYF; DNA: TGTGCCAGCAGTGAAACGGTAGCAGGAGAAGATACGCAGTATTTT
J: TRBJ2-7; V: TRBV7-2; D: TRBD2; size: .; length: 16; CDR3: CASSLSLTSGGEEQYF; DNA: TGTGCCAGCAGCTTATCGTTGACTAGCGGGGGGGAGGAGCAGTACTTC
J: TRBJ1-1; V: TRBV5-1; D: TRBD1; size: .; length: 14; CDR3: CASSIRTGDTEAFF; DNA: TGCGCCAGCAGCATACGGACAGGGGACACTGAAGCTTTCTTT
J: TRBJ1-1; V: TRBV29-1; D: .; size: few; length: 11; CDR3: CSGAGPTEAFF; DNA: TGCAGCGGTGCGGGTCCCACTGAAGCTTTCTTT
J: TRBJ2-3; V: TRBV5-5; D: TRBD2; size: .; length: 16; CDR3: CASSFKRGIYRDTQYF; DNA: TGTGCCAGCAGCTTCAAGCGGGGGATTTATCGAGATACGCAGTATTTT
J: TRBJ2-3; V: TRBV7-9; D: TRBD1; size: .; length: 16; CDR3: CASSLGTGGRTDTQYF; DNA: TGTGCCAGCAGCTTAGGGACAGGGGGCAGGACAGATACGCAGTATTTT
J: TRBJ1-3; V: TRBV7-6; D: .; size: .; length: 15; CDR3: CATWGGLRGGNTIYF; DNA: TGTGCCACCTGGGGGGGGCTCAGGGGTGGAAACACCATATATTTT